This entry lists 27 T cell receptor beta chains sequenced from one sample in a study of blood T cell repertoires in COVID-19. The repertoire was sequenced with immunoSEQ multiplex PCR; TCRdb's copy has only in-frame clones and lacks some. The sample contains 80,000 to 100,000 clones, roughly 90% of which appear only once. The sequencing sample was made of peripheral blood. The receptor source for this set is a human donor with active COVID-19. The donor label of this sample is uncertain.

The rearrangement links TRBV5-1 to TRBJ2-7; 12 bases map to TRBD1. V shed 4 bases, J shed 7 bases, and the junction held 6 bases outside the gene matches. CDR3 length equals 14 residues. Germline V gene sequence: CDR1 SGHRS, CDR2 YFSETQ. The CDR3 DNA follows: TGCGCCAGCAGCAGGGACAGGGGGCCAGGAGAGCAGTACTTC. This translates into CASSRDRGPGEQYF.

The chain recombines TRBV5-4 with TRBJ2-3; 14 bases are shared with TRBD2. The CDR3 covers 14 residues. Germline CDR1 is SGHNT and CDR2 is YYREEE (reference sequence). J lost 6 bases, V lost 4 bases, and 1 base had no gene match. CDR3 residues: CASSRTSGGDTQYF. CDR3 nucleotides: TGTGCCAGCAGCCGGACTAGCGGGGGGGATACGCAGTATTTT.

This clone was detected only once. The chain is built from TRBV3-1 (or the pseudogene TRBV3-2) and TRBJ2-1; tentatively, D is TRBD2 (5 bases). The CDR3 runs to 15 residues. Germline lookup yields CDR1 LGHDT and CDR2 YNNKEL (reference sequence). V lost 1 base, J lost 7 bases, and 14 bases lay in between. The CDR3, as DNA: TGTGCCAGCAGCCAAGGCAGCGGTCACGGGAATGAGCAGTTCTTC. It translates to CASSQGSGHGNEQFF.

The chain recombines TRBV7-9 with TRBJ1-2, with TRBD1 as a possible D gene (6 bases). V gave up 1 base and J gave up 3 bases, with 6 bases separating them. The germline CDR1 and CDR2 sequences are SEHNR and FQNEAQ (reference sequence). This CDR3 is built from 13 residues. The CDR3 DNA reads as TGTGCCAGCAGCTTAGGGACAGACTATGGCTACACCTTC. It yields the protein CASSLGTDYGYTF. Together with reference TRBV7-9 and TRBJ1-2, the CDR3 gives the full variable domain: DTGVSQNPRHKITKRGQNVTFRCDPISEHNRLYWYRQTLGQGPEFLTYFQNEAQLEKSRLLSDRFSAERPKGSFSTLEIQRTEQGDSAMYLCASSLGTDYGYTFGSGTRLTVV.

This clone came up once. The chain has TRBV7-2 and TRBJ1-6; D remains unclear. The V end was cut by 2 bases, the J end by 7 bases, with 9 bases between. The germline gives CDR1 SGHTA, CDR2 FQGNSA. CDR3 length equals 14 residues. The CDR3 sequence is CASSLIMANSPLHF. The CDR3 coding sequence is TGTGCCAGCAGCTTAATCATGGCAAATTCACCCCTCCACTTT.

This clone has a single count. This chain connects TRBV15 to TRBJ2-3; 9 bases fit TRBD1. The CDR3 is 16 amino acids. The V gene's germline CDR1 is LNHNV and CDR2 YYDKDF (reference sequence). V trimming: 4 bases; J trimming: 5 bases; junction bases outside the gene matches: 10. For the CDR3, the DNA is TGTGCCACCAGCAACCCCACAGGGGGCGCGGTAGATACGCAGTATTTT. Translated: CATSNPTGGAVDTQYF. Looking up the rest from reference TRBV15 and TRBJ2-3 gives the full variable domain: DAMVIQNPRYQVTQFGKPVTLSCSQTLNHNVMYWYQQKSSQAPKLLFHYYDKDFNNEADTPDNFQSRRPNTSFCFLDIRSPGLGDTAMYLCATSNPTGGAVDTQYFGPGTRLTVL.

This sequence joins TRBV3-1 (or the pseudogene TRBV3-2) and TRBJ2-7, with D possibly TRBD1 on 6 matching bases. Germline CDR1 reads LGHDT; CDR2 reads YNNKEL (reference sequence). V lost 4 bases, J lost 3 bases, and 7 bases lay in between. The CDR3 length is 12 residues. CDR3 in DNA: TGTGCCAGCAGCCCAGGGGTCTACGAGCAGTACTTC. It is translated as CASSPGVYEQYF.

The rearrangement joins TRBV4-2 to TRBJ1-5; D possibly corresponds to TRBD1 (6 bases). Per the germline V gene, CDR1 is LGHNA and CDR2 is YNFKEQ. This CDR3 has 15 amino acids. The germline V and J ends were trimmed by 3 bases and 6 bases, with 15 bases remaining between them. The CDR3 sequence: CASSQGGAFSQPQHF. Here the CDR3 DNA reads TGTGCCAGCAGCCAGGGGGGGGCTTTTTCTCAGCCCCAGCATTTT.

The genes are TRBV5-1 and TRBJ2-7; 8 bases align to TRBD2. The ends lost 0 bases at V and 7 bases at J; junction bases unmatched: 9. Looked up from germline, CDR1 is SGHRS and CDR2 is YFSETQ. The CDR3 is made up of 15 amino acids. The DNA of the CDR3 is TGCGCCAGCAGCTTGGGACTAGCGCGGACGGAAGAGCAGTACTTC. Translated: CASSLGLARTEEQYF.

This clone has only a few counts. The gene calls are TRBV2 and TRBJ2-5; TRBD1 matches 7 bases. V lost 6 bases, J lost 3 bases, and 7 bases stayed unmatched. The CDR3 covers 14 residues. Germline loops: CDR1 SNHLY, CDR2 FYNNEI. The CDR3 protein is CASSSGQTKETQYF. As DNA, the CDR3 is TGTGCCAGCAGCTCGGGACAGACCAAAGAGACCCAGTACTTC.

CDR3 residues: CASSSDRVANEKLFF. The CDR3, as DNA: TGTGCCAGTAGTAGCGACAGGGTGGCTAATGAAAAACTGTTTTTT. The gene calls are TRBV19 and TRBJ1-4, with TRBD1 identical over 7 bases. The CDR3 is 15 residues long. Germline trimming cut 4 bases from V and 3 bases from J; bases unmatched to any gene: 5. Germline CDR1 LNHDA, CDR2 SQIVND (reference sequence).

The chain recombines TRBV9 with TRBJ2-3, with 7 bases matching TRBD1. CDR1 and CDR2 from the germline V gene are SGDLS and YYNGEE. CDR3 length: 15 amino acids. V lost 4 bases to trimming and J lost 3 bases; unmatched junction nucleotides: 8. CDR3 nucleotide sequence: TGTGCCAGCAGCATTGGTGAGGGGGCAACAGATACGCAGTATTTT. It codes for CASSIGEGATDTQYF.

The chain has TRBV18 and TRBJ2-1; TRBD2 matches at 9 bases. V lost 6 bases, J lost 8 bases, and 8 bases stayed unmatched. The CDR3 has 14 residues. Germline values: CDR1 KGHSH, CDR2 LQKENI. The CDR3 loop is CASSPGLAPDEQFF. The CDR3 DNA is TGTGCCAGCTCGCCAGGACTAGCGCCCGATGAGCAGTTCTTC.

CDR3 sequence (DNA): TGTGCCAGCAGCTTGGGGTTCTCCGGGACAGGGAATTCACCCCTCCACTTT. It encodes CASSLGFSGTGNSPLHF. The chain has TRBV7-2 and TRBJ1-6; 9 bases match TRBD1. The trim removed 3 bases at V and 7 bases at J, leaving 10 bases unmatched. CDR1 is SGHTA and CDR2 is FQGNSA in the germline V gene. The CDR3 is 17 amino acids.

In this sample, this clone turned up once. The V call is TRBV4-1, the J call TRBJ1-1, with 8 nucleotides matching TRBD1. V was clipped by 3 bases and J by 1 base; unmatched bases: 10. The CDR3 is 17 residues long. Germline values: CDR1 MGHRA, CDR2 YSYEKL. The chain's CDR3 is CASSHITGGVKNTEAFF. In DNA, the CDR3 is TGCGCCAGCAGCCACATCACAGGGGGGGTAAAGAACACTGAAGCTTTCTTT.

This rearrangement joins TRBV18 to TRBJ2-3, with 8 bases matching TRBD1. Germline V gene data show CDR1 as KGHSH and CDR2 as LQKENI. The CDR3 sequence is 15 residues long. J gave up 3 bases and V 3 bases, and 5 bases lay outside the gene matches. The CDR3: CASSPRTGLTDTQYF. CDR3 DNA sequence: TGTGCCAGCTCACCCCGGACAGGGTTGACAGATACGCAGTATTTT.

The V call is TRBV9, the J call TRBJ2-3, with a tentative D call TRBD1 (6 bases). The CDR3 is made up of 14 amino acids. Trimming shortened V by 0 bases and J by 4 bases, and 9 bases separated the two germline ends. Looked up from germline, CDR1 is SGDLS and CDR2 is YYNGEE. CDR3 nucleotide sequence: TGTGCCAGCAGCGTAGGGCAGGGGCCAGATACGCAGTATTTT. It is translated as CASSVGQGPDTQYF.

V and J are TRBV5-1 and TRBJ2-7, with D perhaps TRBD1 (5 bases). The V end lost 0 bases, the J end lost 0 bases, and 7 bases lay between the germline ends. Germline CDR1 reads SGHRS; CDR2 reads YFSETQ. The length of the CDR3 is 14 residues. DNA for the CDR3: TGCGCCAGCAGCTTGGGACAGCCCTCCTACGAGCAGTACTTC. It specifies CASSLGQPSYEQYF.

Notes on this clone: At one end the junction does not follow the germline gene, possibly because of a read error. This chain connects TRBV7-9 to TRBJ2-7; TRBD1 matches 10 bases. The CDR3 totals 16 residues. CDR1 SEHNR and CDR2 FQNEAQ come from the germline V gene (reference sequence). The CDR3 sequence: CASSLGTGAVTYEQYF. The CDR3 coding sequence is TGTGCCAGCAGTTTAGGGACAGGGGCGGTGACCTACGAGCAGTACTTC.

The chain carries TRBV4-1 and TRBJ2-7, with a possible D match to TRBD2 (6 bases). CDR1 is MGHRA and CDR2 is YSYEKL in the germline V gene. Trimming removed 1 base at V and 5 bases at J, with 12 bases between. The CDR3 is 14 amino acids. Written as DNA, the CDR3 is TGCGCCAGCAGCCAAGGCCCCCCGGGGGACGAGCAGTACTTC. It is translated as CASSQGPPGDEQYF.

J is TRBJ2-7 and V is TRBV5-1; TRBD2 matches 16 bases. The CDR3 is 17 residues long. Germline CDR1 is SGHRS and CDR2 is YFSETQ. Losses at the gene ends were 4 bases for V and 2 bases for J; bases not matched to a gene: 6. CDR3 amino acids: CASSPGLAGGKTYEQYF. The CDR3 DNA reads TGCGCCAGCAGCCCGGGACTAGCGGGGGGGAAAACCTACGAGCAGTACTTC.

This rearrangement joins TRBV7-2 to TRBJ1-5, with D unclear. V lost 5 bases, J lost 4 bases, and 9 bases lay in between. CDR3 size: 13 residues. The germline CDR1 and CDR2 sequences are SGHTA and FQGNSA. CDR3 nucleotides: TGTGCCAGCAGCGTCACAGAGAATCAGCCCCAGCATTTT. Its protein is CASSVTENQPQHF.

This rearrangement joins TRBV2 to TRBJ1-2, with 9 positions matching TRBD1. Trimming cost V 8 bases and J 5 bases; bases outside gene matches: 3. CDR1 and CDR2 from the germline V gene are SNHLY and FYNNEI. The CDR3 has 12 residues. The DNA for the CDR3 is TGTGCCAGCCGAGGGACAGGGTATGGCTACACCTTC. Residues: CASRGTGYGYTF.

J is TRBJ2-1 and V is TRBV19; tentative D call: TRBD2 (6 bases). V shed 9 bases and J shed 6 bases, with 18 bases lying between them. The germline CDR1 and CDR2 sequences are LNHDA and SQIVND (reference sequence). The CDR3 runs 14 residues. The CDR3 is CASKGTAVGNEQFF. CDR3 DNA sequence: TGTGCCAGCAAGGGGACTGCCGTGGGCAATGAGCAGTTCTTC.

The chain employs TRBV10-2 and TRBJ2-3; D tentatively fits TRBD1 or TRBD2 (6 bases each). CDR3 length: 13 residues. Germline assignment: CDR1 WSHSY and CDR2 SAAADI. V was trimmed by 10 bases and J by 1 base, leaving 12 bases between them. CDR3 sequence: CATRGGGTDTQYF. As DNA, the CDR3 is TGCGCCACCAGGGGCGGGGGCACAGATACGCAGTATTTT.

This clone appeared a few times. The J gene is TRBJ1-5, the V gene TRBV27; D gene unclear. Germline loops: CDR1 MNHEY, CDR2 SMNVEV (reference sequence). The CDR3 spans 13 residues. The V gene lost 1 base and the J gene lost 9 bases, with 10 bases spanning the gap. CDR3 sequence (DNA): TGTGCCAGCAGTTTATTCTTCTCTCGGCCCCAGCATTTT. Translation gives CASSLFFSRPQHF.

The chain links TRBV19 to TRBJ1-2; 8 nucleotides line up with TRBD1. The CDR3 has 14 residues. Trimming cost V 0 bases and J 5 bases; bases outside gene matches: 2. Per the germline V gene, CDR1 is LNHDA and CDR2 is SQIVND (reference sequence). CDR3 DNA sequence: TGTGCCAGTAGTATAGATGGACAGGGATATGGCTACACCTTC. It specifies CASSIDGQGYGYTF.